This is a list of T cell receptor beta chains from one sample in a study of Ad26.COV2.S vaccination and SARS-CoV-2 variants. Clones were sequenced by immunoSEQ multiplex PCR, and TCRdb holds only the in-frame ones, with some missing. The sample has 300,000 to 350,000 clones, roughly 90% seen once. Sequenced material: peripheral blood, taken in a trial of Ad26.COV2.S vaccine versus placebo. These receptors were collected from a person aged 18-65 years who received the Ad26.COV2.S COVID-19 vaccine or a placebo. Both conserved end residues are part of each CDR3.

v_gene: TRBV6-1; j_gene: TRBJ2-1; CDR3aa: CASSERGQRHSYNEQFF
v_gene: TRBV19; j_gene: TRBJ1-1; CDR3aa: CASRRQGTHTEAFF
v_gene: TRBV13; j_gene: TRBJ2-7; CDR3aa: CASSLSSGRSYEQYF
v_gene: TRBV18; j_gene: TRBJ1-1; CDR3aa: CASSAGPGDTEAFF
v_gene: TRBV2; j_gene: TRBJ2-5; CDR3aa: CASSELGGTQETQYF
v_gene: TRBV19; j_gene: TRBJ1-1; CDR3aa: CASRGTGVADTEAFF
v_gene: TRBV7-2; j_gene: TRBJ2-7; CDR3aa: CASSLYAEAYEQYF
v_gene: TRBV5-1; j_gene: TRBJ2-3; CDR3aa: CASSSGDSSVDTQYF
v_gene: TRBV5-1; j_gene: TRBJ1-2; CDR3aa: CASSNSGTGGYGYTF
v_gene: TRBV7-9; j_gene: TRBJ1-6; CDR3aa: CASRRSYNSPLHF
v_gene: TRBV21-1; j_gene: TRBJ2-3; CDR3aa: CASSKVKESTDTQYF
v_gene: TRBV6-2/TRBV6-3; j_gene: TRBJ2-1; CDR3aa: CASSYSRTRREGRGNEQFF
v_gene: TRBV7-9; j_gene: TRBJ1-1; CDR3aa: CASSLDEQMNTEAFF
v_gene: TRBV10-1; j_gene: TRBJ2-5; CDR3aa: CASSEQGGSPQETQYF
v_gene: TRBV6-2/TRBV6-3; j_gene: TRBJ2-7; CDR3aa: CASSYVGLANEQYF
v_gene: TRBV9; j_gene: TRBJ2-3; CDR3aa: CASSVVGISTDTQYF
v_gene: TRBV7-2; j_gene: TRBJ2-7; CDR3aa: CASSLTGGTYEQYF
v_gene: TRBV15; j_gene: TRBJ1-5; CDR3aa: CATSKGHSSNQPQHF
v_gene: TRBV11-3; j_gene: TRBJ2-1; CDR3aa: CASSSGQGRTNEQFF
v_gene: TRBV24-1; j_gene: TRBJ1-1; CDR3aa: CATSDSRGLNTEAFF
v_gene: TRBV24-1; j_gene: TRBJ2-1; CDR3aa: CATSESAGGYYNEQFF
v_gene: TRBV28; j_gene: TRBJ2-5; CDR3aa: CASSTPGQPQETQYF
v_gene: TRBV6-2/TRBV6-3; j_gene: TRBJ2-1; CDR3aa: CASSPGTERDEQFF
v_gene: TRBV23-1; j_gene: TRBJ2-1; CDR3aa: CASSQLGQGAPDEQFF
v_gene: TRBV27; j_gene: TRBJ2-7; CDR3aa: CASSFQGAYEQYF
v_gene: TRBV24-1; j_gene: TRBJ1-5; CDR3aa: CATSASGTAQPQHF
v_gene: TRBV7-9; j_gene: TRBJ1-2; CDR3aa: CASSPALLTGLNYGYTF
v_gene: TRBV3-1/TRBV3-2; j_gene: TRBJ1-2; CDR3aa: CASSAQGSSYGYTF
v_gene: TRBV5-6; j_gene: TRBJ2-2; CDR3aa: CASSFEAGAGELFF
v_gene: TRBV19; j_gene: TRBJ1-3; CDR3aa: CASMAAAVEHYISGNTIYF
v_gene: TRBV14; j_gene: TRBJ2-3; CDR3aa: CASSDRLGESTDTQYF
v_gene: TRBV7-6; j_gene: TRBJ1-1; CDR3aa: CASSLGGTVNTEAFF
v_gene: TRBV5-1; j_gene: TRBJ1-1; CDR3aa: CASSLAGQSTAFF
v_gene: TRBV15; j_gene: TRBJ1-3; CDR3aa: CATSRAKSSGNTIYF
v_gene: TRBV19; j_gene: TRBJ1-1; CDR3aa: CASSTLGQPEGAFF
v_gene: TRBV2; j_gene: TRBJ1-4; CDR3aa: CASSLGRGGRGKLFF
v_gene: TRBV19; j_gene: TRBJ2-7; CDR3aa: CASSLGGEQYF
v_gene: TRBV2; j_gene: TRBJ1-2; CDR3aa: CASNPGGRGFHGYTF
v_gene: TRBV21-1; j_gene: TRBJ2-5; CDR3aa: CASSDRTEEETQYF
v_gene: TRBV6-2/TRBV6-3; j_gene: TRBJ2-7; CDR3aa: CASTPYRLSYEQYF
v_gene: TRBV28; j_gene: TRBJ2-7; CDR3aa: CASNPGQGPEQYF
v_gene: TRBV11-2; j_gene: TRBJ2-7; CDR3aa: CASSRTTGPTGEQYF
v_gene: TRBV2; j_gene: TRBJ1-1; CDR3aa: CASSGDSRNTEAFF
v_gene: TRBV28; j_gene: TRBJ1-2; CDR3aa: CASSLSSSSEGYTF
v_gene: TRBV5-5; j_gene: TRBJ2-7; CDR3aa: CASSWGRDRGRGEQYF